The source of this TCR beta chain is a study of cytomegalovirus exposure and HLA in healthy donors. Looking at the study overall: Among the approximately 410 genotyped donors, approximately 81% were placed in the Caucasian-associated ancestry cluster.

Primers: 60 Vbeta forward and 13 Jbeta reverse. TCRdb's copy holds only in-frame clones and misses some; the assay was immunoSEQ multiplex PCR. The sample shows under 150,000 clones, 76% of them seen only once. Findings and caveats of the study: Follow-up analysis later connected one missense variant in DCLRE1C with trimming of TCR beta V- and J-genes.

This CDR3 is built from 17 residues. The V gene's germline CDR1 is GTSNPN and CDR2 SVGIG (reference sequence). V shed 4 bases, J shed 0 bases, and the junction held 10 bases outside the gene matches. Of note for this clone: What it binds is unknown.

The material sequenced was PBMCs. The receptor's source is a man aged 18 to 30 in good health and CMV-seronegative. This chain connects TRBV30 to TRBJ2-7, with 12 nucleotides matching TRBD2. In nucleotides, the CDR3 is TGTGCCTGGACCCATTCACGGACTAGCGGGATCTCCTACGAGCAGTACTTC. This sequence encodes CAWTHSRTSGISYEQYF.